This T cell receptor beta chain was retrieved from a study of blood T cell repertoires in COVID-19. Background on the study: Sources were T cells, B-cell-depleted T cells, or PBMCs; the material itself was cDNA or gDNA.

Clones were read by immunoSEQ multiplex PCR, and TCRdb kept only the in-frame ones, dropping some. The sample includes around 230,000 clones, around four fifths of them seen just once. This clone was counted a single time. Trimming cost V 5 bases and J 3 bases; bases outside gene matches: 8. From germline, CDR1 is SGHTA and CDR2 FQGTGA. There are 15 residues in the CDR3. The J gene is TRBJ2-3, the V gene TRBV7-3; 7 nucleotides match TRBD2. This sequence was found in a woman in her 70s with active or convalescent COVID-19. The source material was peripheral blood. The CDR3 is CASSPGASGTDTQYF. CDR3 DNA: TGTGCCAGCAGCCCTGGGGCTAGCGGAACAGATACGCAGTATTTT.